The 31 T cell receptor beta chains presented below share a single source sample, sequenced in a study of cytomegalovirus exposure and HLA in healthy donors. Primers for the PCR totalled 60 Vbeta and 13 Jbeta. Only in-frame clones appear in the TCRdb table, and some are missing; sequencing was by immunoSEQ multiplex PCR. Of about 200,000 clones listed, around 83% are singletons. Sequenced: PBMCs. These receptors were collected from a girl aged 5-17 years in good health and CMV-seronegative.

The chain combines TRBV2 with TRBJ2-4; possible D gene TRBD2, 7 bases. V was clipped by 7 bases and J by 8 bases, with 15 bases between them. CDR1 and CDR2 from the germline V gene are SNHLY and FYNNEI. The CDR3 runs to 13 residues. Written as DNA, the CDR3 is TGTGCCAGCAATTGGGGGGGCAAGGACATTCAGTACTTC. It is translated as CASNWGGKDIQYF.

The gene calls are TRBV4-3 and TRBJ2-3; 9 nucleotides line up with TRBD2. Germline CDR1 and CDR2: LGHNA and YSLEER. The CDR3 has 17 amino acids. J lost 1 base, V lost 0 bases, and 5 bases had no gene match. CDR3 DNA sequence: TGCGCCAGCAGCCAAGAAACGCGGGGGGGAGGCACAGATACGCAGTATTTT. Translating gives CASSQETRGGGTDTQYF.

The gene calls are TRBV19 and TRBJ2-7; 12 nucleotides line up with TRBD2. The V and J ends lost 4 bases and 5 bases, in that order; junction bases with no gene match: 3. The germline gives CDR1 LNHDA, CDR2 SQIVND (reference sequence). CDR3 length: 14 amino acids. The CDR3: CASSNLAGGNEQYF. The CDR3 DNA follows: TGTGCCAGTAGTAACCTAGCGGGGGGGAACGAGCAGTACTTC.

The chain couples TRBV30 to TRBJ2-5; D remains unclear. Germline CDR1 and CDR2: GTSNPN and SVGIG (reference sequence). The CDR3 consists of 14 residues. The V and J ends lost 3 bases and 1 base respectively, with 12 bases between them. The CDR3 nucleotides read TGTGCCTGGAGCTTTGATGGCCTCCAAGAGACCCAGTACTTC. It yields the protein CAWSFDGLQETQYF.

CDR3 residues: CASSGIAYRGPDTQYF. The CDR3 DNA reads as TGTGCCAGCAGCGGAATAGCGTACAGGGGGCCAGATACGCAGTATTTT. The chain couples TRBV5-5 to TRBJ2-3; 9 positions agree with TRBD1. The CDR3 runs 16 residues. Germline CDR1 reads SGHKS; CDR2 reads YYEKEE (reference sequence). Germline trimming cut 4 bases from V and 4 bases from J; bases unmatched to any gene: 10.

This clone was seen just once. The V gene is TRBV14, the J gene TRBJ2-7; 12 bases align to TRBD2. Losses at the gene ends were 5 bases for V and 9 bases for J; bases not matched to a gene: 11. Germline CDR1 and CDR2: SGHDN and FVKESK. This CDR3 region has 15 residues. CDR3 sequence reads: CASSEGLAGKGRQYF. CDR3 DNA: TGTGCCAGCAGCGAAGGACTAGCGGGAAAAGGGCGGCAGTACTTC.

The rearrangement uses TRBV7-2 and TRBJ2-3; 12 positions agree with TRBD2. V was pared by 4 bases and J by 3 bases, with 5 bases of the junction left unmatched. The CDR3 is 16 residues long. Per germline, CDR1 SGHTA and CDR2 FQGNSA. The CDR3 loop is CASSSSGLAGTDTQYF. In DNA form, the CDR3 reads TGTGCCAGCAGCTCGAGCGGACTAGCGGGGACAGATACGCAGTATTTT.

This sequence joins TRBV28 and TRBJ2-2; 10 bases map to TRBD2. CDR1 MDHEN and CDR2 SYDVKM come from the germline V gene. The V gene end was trimmed by 5 bases and the J gene end by 7 bases; junction bases not matched to a gene: 10. CDR3 length: 16 amino acids. In nucleotides, the CDR3 is TGTGCCAGCAGTGCCGGGACTAGCGCTTATCTCGGGGAGCTGTTTTTT. Translation: CASSAGTSAYLGELFF. Supplemented by reference TRBV28 and TRBJ2-2, the full variable domain reads DVKVTQSSRYLVKRTGEKVFLECVQDMDHENMFWYRQDPGLGLRLIYFSYDVKMKEKGDIPEGYSVSREKKERFSLILESASTNQTSMYLCASSAGTSAYLGELFFGEGSRLTVL.

The chain combines TRBV7-3 with TRBJ1-3, with D hard to call. Germline loops: CDR1 SGHTA, CDR2 FQGTGA. This CDR3 contains 18 residues. Trimming removed 2 bases from V and 3 bases from J, with 20 bases in between. The DNA for the CDR3 is TGTGCCAGCAGCTTAGGGTTGTCGGGAACCGGGTTTGGAAACACCATATATTTT. This translates into CASSLGLSGTGFGNTIYF. Full variable domain (outside the CDR3, taken from reference TRBV7-3 and TRBJ1-3): GAGVSQTPSNKVTEKGKYVELRCDPISGHTALYWYRQSLGQGPEFLIYFQGTGAADDSGLPNDRFFAVRPEGSVSTLKIQRTERGDSAVYLCASSLGLSGTGFGNTIYFGEGSWLTVV.

V gene TRBV28 combines with J gene TRBJ1-2, with 7 bases fitting TRBD1. CDR1 is MDHEN and CDR2 is SYDVKM in the germline V gene. The CDR3 length is 14 residues. V shed 1 base and J 3 bases; nucleotides not matched to a gene: 2. CDR3 protein: CASSLSGGYYGYTF. The DNA of the CDR3 is TGTGCCAGCAGTTTATCAGGGGGATACTATGGCTACACCTTC.

The chain links TRBV27 to TRBJ2-7, with TRBD1 matching 7 bases. The CDR3 totals 14 residues. The V and J ends lost 4 bases and 4 bases, in that order; junction bases with no gene match: 7. CDR1 is MNHEY and CDR2 is SMNVEV in the germline V gene (reference sequence). CDR3 DNA sequence: TGTGCCAGCAGTTACCAACAGGGGCCTTACGAGCAGTACTTC. This encodes CASSYQQGPYEQYF.

The V gene is TRBV10-3, the J gene TRBJ1-2, with a weak D call TRBD1 (6 bases). V was pared by 3 bases and J by 0 bases, with 20 bases between. The length of the CDR3 is 18 residues. CDR1 ENHRY and CDR2 SYGVKD come from the germline V gene. The CDR3 DNA sequence: TGTGCCATCAGTGACCTAAGGCAACAGGGATACTCTAACTATGGCTACACCTTC. This codes for CAISDLRQQGYSNYGYTF.

The rearrangement links TRBV7-3 to TRBJ2-5, with 11 bases lining up with TRBD1. The CDR3 sequence is 16 residues long. Germline trimming cut 5 bases from V and 5 bases from J; bases unmatched to any gene: 10. Germline V gene sequence: CDR1 SGHTA, CDR2 FQGTGA. CDR3 protein: CASSPGTGGLEETQYF. CDR3 in DNA: TGTGCCAGCAGCCCGGGGACAGGGGGTCTGGAGGAGACCCAGTACTTC.

The rearrangement uses TRBV5-6 and TRBJ2-2, with 11 bases matching TRBD1. Germline CDR1 is SGHDT and CDR2 is YYEEEE. The CDR3 is made up of 16 amino acids. The V and J ends lost 1 base and 4 bases, in that order; junction bases with no gene match: 3. This CDR3 reads CASSLSGQGVTGELFF. The CDR3 DNA reads TGTGCCAGCAGCTTGTCGGGACAGGGGGTCACCGGGGAGCTGTTTTTT.

J is TRBJ2-7 and V is TRBV7-9; TRBD2 aligns across 7 bases. V was pared by 1 base and J by 6 bases, with 6 bases of the junction left unmatched. Germline loops: CDR1 SEHNR, CDR2 FQNEAQ (reference sequence). CDR3 length: 14 amino acids. The CDR3: CASSLGVGGIEQYF. The CDR3 region has the DNA TGTGCCAGCAGCTTAGGTGTGGGAGGGATCGAGCAGTACTTC.

The table lists this clone with a few counts. The chain uses TRBV5-1 and TRBJ2-7; 9 bases are a match to TRBD2. Germline V gives CDR1 SGHRS, CDR2 YFSETQ. This CDR3 region has 17 residues. After removal of 4 bases from V and 2 bases from J, the junction contained 13 bases not matched to a gene. CDR3 protein: CASSPGGSGSMTYEQYF. The CDR3 DNA sequence: TGCGCCAGCAGCCCTGGGGGTAGCGGGAGTATGACCTACGAGCAGTACTTC.

V is TRBV5-5 and J is TRBJ2-7, with 7 positions matching TRBD1. Looked up from germline, CDR1 is SGHKS and CDR2 is YYEKEE (reference sequence). With V trimmed by 4 bases and J by 2 bases, 9 bases remained unmatched. There are 15 residues in the CDR3. CDR3 loop: CASSLNPDRTYEQYF. The CDR3 DNA is TGTGCCAGCAGCCTCAACCCGGACAGGACCTACGAGCAGTACTTC.

The CDR3 nucleotides are TGTGCCAGCAGCTTAGGAGACAGGGAGTTGTATGGCTACACCTTC. Its protein product is CASSLGDRELYGYTF. J is TRBJ1-2 and V is TRBV7-9; 7 positions agree with TRBD1. This CDR3 spans 15 amino acids. V shed 1 base and J 5 bases; nucleotides not matched to a gene: 7. Germline V CDR1 and CDR2: SEHNR, FQNEAQ (reference sequence).

The chain is built from TRBV30 and TRBJ1-5, with D uncertain. From germline, CDR1 is GTSNPN and CDR2 SVGIG (reference sequence). This CDR3 is 13 amino acids long. V lost 1 base and J 6 bases, leaving 10 bases between the germline ends. The CDR3 bases are TGTGCCTGGAGTGGAGGAGGGAGTCAGCCCCAGCATTTT. Protein product: CAWSGGGSQPQHF. Drawing the rest from reference TRBV30 and TRBJ1-5, the complete variable domain is SQTIHQWPATLVQPVGSPLSLECTVEGTSNPNLYWYRQAAGRGLQLLFYSVGIGQISSEVPQNLSASRPQDRQFILSSKKLLLSDSGFYLCAWSGGGSQPQHFGDGTRLSIL.

V gene TRBV6-1 combines with J gene TRBJ1-5; no clear D gene. Germline loops: CDR1 MNHNS, CDR2 SASEGT. The V end was cut by 6 bases, the J end by 4 bases, with 16 bases between. CDR3 size: 15 residues. The CDR3 nucleotides read TGTGCCAGCAGCCCGTCGTTGGTACAGAATCAGCCCCAGCATTTT. Its protein is CASSPSLVQNQPQHF.

The chain recombines TRBV10-3 with TRBJ2-1, with 10 bases fitting TRBD1. In germline, CDR1 is ENHRY, CDR2 SYGVKD. The CDR3 sequence is 17 residues long. Germline trimming cut 8 bases from V and 6 bases from J; bases unmatched to any gene: 16. This CDR3 reads CAIRDRGRADMTNEQFF. The CDR3 DNA reads TGTGCCATCCGGGACAGGGGTCGCGCAGACATGACCAATGAGCAGTTCTTC.

The rearrangement links TRBV2 to TRBJ2-6, with TRBD1 identical over 7 bases. This CDR3 is 17 amino acids long. Trimming at V came to 6 bases and at J to 0 bases, leaving 8 bases not matched to a gene. Germline-derived CDR1 and CDR2 are SNHLY and FYNNEI. In DNA, the CDR3 is TGTGCCAGCAGAGAAACAGGGGTGCTCTCTGGGGCCAACGTCCTGACTTTC. Translated, it gives CASRETGVLSGANVLTF. The complete variable domain, with remaining parts taken from reference TRBV2 and TRBJ2-6, reads EPEVTQTPSHQVTQMGQEVILRCVPISNHLYFYWYRQILGQKVEFLVSFYNNEISEKSEIFDDQFSVERPDGSNFTLKIRSTKLEDSAMYFCASRETGVLSGANVLTFGAGSRLTVL.

Only one count was recorded for this clone. CDR3 sequence reads: CASSRSNLGQGISAKNIQYF. The CDR3 region has the DNA TGCGCCAGCAGCCGAAGTAATTTGGGACAGGGCATATCTGCCAAAAACATTCAGTACTTC. The chain employs TRBV4-1 and TRBJ2-4; TRBD1 aligns across 9 bases. This CDR3 contains 20 residues. Per the germline V gene, CDR1 is MGHRA and CDR2 is YSYEKL. Germline trimming cut 4 bases from V and 1 base from J; bases unmatched to any gene: 17.

This rearrangement joins TRBV18 to TRBJ2-4, with 8 bases aligning to TRBD2. The CDR3 covers 19 residues. The ends lost 2 bases at V and 0 bases at J; junction bases unmatched: 12. CDR1 is KGHSH and CDR2 is LQKENI in the germline V gene. As DNA, the CDR3 is TGTGCCAGCTCACCAGGGGGACTAGGACGGGAGCTAGCCAAAAACATTCAGTACTTC. Amino acids: CASSPGGLGRELAKNIQYF. Combining the CDR3 with reference TRBV18 and TRBJ2-4 gives the whole variable domain NAGVMQNPRHLVRRRGQEARLRCSPMKGHSHVYWYRQLPEEGLKFMVYLQKENIIDESGMPKERFSAEFPKEGPSILRIQQVVRGDSAAYFCASSPGGLGRELAKNIQYFGAGTRLSVL.

The rearrangement links TRBV18 to TRBJ2-1; D is possibly TRBD1 (5 bases). V lost 1 base and J lost 12, with 16 bases in between. The CDR3 is 14 residues long. The germline V gene has CDR1 KGHSH and CDR2 LQKENI. This CDR3 reads CASSPLTVDRGQFF. CDR3 DNA: TGTGCCAGCTCACCACTAACTGTCGATAGGGGGCAGTTCTTC.

This sequence joins TRBV5-3 and TRBJ2-7, with 9 bases lining up with TRBD2. TRBV5-3 qualifies as an ORF whose function is uncertain. This CDR3 is 16 amino acids long. V shed 4 bases, J shed 0 bases, and the junction held 8 bases outside the gene matches. The CDR3 is CARSNFGLASSYEQYF. The CDR3 DNA reads as TGTGCCAGAAGCAACTTCGGACTAGCGAGCTCCTACGAGCAGTACTTC.

The chain joins TRBV7-8 to TRBJ1-1; 11 bases match TRBD1. V was pared by 1 base and J by 2 bases, with 0 bases of the junction left unmatched. The CDR3 length is 15 residues. Germline V gene lookup returns CDR1 SGHVS and CDR2 FQNEAQ. The CDR3 DNA follows: TGTGCCAGCAGCTTAGGGACAGGGGGCAACACTGAAGCTTTCTTT. It encodes CASSLGTGGNTEAFF.

This clone was detected a few times. V is TRBV6-1 and J is TRBJ2-7; 8 nucleotides line up with TRBD1. Germline V CDR1 and CDR2: MNHNS, SASEGT. Trimming at V came to 5 bases and at J to 3 bases, leaving 6 bases not matched to a gene. The CDR3 length is 14 residues. The CDR3, as DNA: TGTGCCAGCAGTCGACTGGGACAGGACTACGAGCAGTACTTC. Amino acids: CASSRLGQDYEQYF.

The J gene is TRBJ1-3, the V gene TRBV19, with D possibly being TRBD1 (5 bases). Germline lookup yields CDR1 LNHDA and CDR2 SQIVND (reference sequence). The germline V and J ends were trimmed by 1 base and 1 base, with 14 bases remaining between them. The CDR3 extends over 17 amino acids. The CDR3, as DNA: TGTGCCAGTAGTATAGGACAGCCATCACGTTCTGGAAACACCATATATTTT. It specifies CASSIGQPSRSGNTIYF.

This clone was counted between two and nine times. This rearrangement joins TRBV6-1 to TRBJ2-7, with 7 positions matching TRBD1. The J segment lost 3 bases and the V segment lost 5 bases, leaving 7 bases of the junction unmatched. The CDR3 covers 14 residues. Germline V gene data show CDR1 as MNHNS and CDR2 as SASEGT. The chain's CDR3 is CASSRQGDYYEQYF. CDR3 DNA sequence: TGTGCCAGCAGTCGACAGGGAGATTACTACGAGCAGTACTTC.

This chain joins TRBV27 and TRBJ2-5; TRBD2 matches 7 bases. Germline assignment: CDR1 MNHEY and CDR2 SMNVEV (reference sequence). The CDR3 covers 15 residues. Unmatched junction bases numbered 8, after V lost 3 bases and J lost 4 bases. The CDR3 is CASSLVKAGAETQYF. CDR3 in DNA: TGTGCCAGCAGTTTGGTAAAGGCGGGAGCAGAGACCCAGTACTTC.